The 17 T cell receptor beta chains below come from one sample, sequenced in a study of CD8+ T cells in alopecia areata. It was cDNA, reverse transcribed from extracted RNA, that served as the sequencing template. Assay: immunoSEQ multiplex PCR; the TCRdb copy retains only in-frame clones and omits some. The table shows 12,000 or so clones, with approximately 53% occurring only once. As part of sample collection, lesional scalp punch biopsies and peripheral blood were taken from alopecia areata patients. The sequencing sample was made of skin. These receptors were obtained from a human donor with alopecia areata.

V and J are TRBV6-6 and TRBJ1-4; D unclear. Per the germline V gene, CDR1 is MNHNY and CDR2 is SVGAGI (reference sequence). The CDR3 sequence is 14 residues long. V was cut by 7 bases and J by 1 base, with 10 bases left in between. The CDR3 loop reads CASTSPGTNEKLFF. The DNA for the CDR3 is TGTGCCAGCACATCCCCGGGAACTAATGAAAAACTGTTTTTT.

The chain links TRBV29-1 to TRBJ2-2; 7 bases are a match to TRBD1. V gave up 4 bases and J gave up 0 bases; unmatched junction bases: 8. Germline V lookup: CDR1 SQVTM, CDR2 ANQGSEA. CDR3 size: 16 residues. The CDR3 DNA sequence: TGCAGCGTTGCTAGTACAGGGGCGACGAACACCGGGGAGCTGTTTTTT. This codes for CSVASTGATNTGELFF.

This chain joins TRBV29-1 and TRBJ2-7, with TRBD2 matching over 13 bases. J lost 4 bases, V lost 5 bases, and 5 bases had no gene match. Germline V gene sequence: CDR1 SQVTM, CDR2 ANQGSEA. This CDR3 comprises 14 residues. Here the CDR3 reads CSVPGTSGKYEQYF. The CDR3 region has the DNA TGCAGCGTTCCAGGGACTAGCGGGAAATACGAGCAGTACTTC.

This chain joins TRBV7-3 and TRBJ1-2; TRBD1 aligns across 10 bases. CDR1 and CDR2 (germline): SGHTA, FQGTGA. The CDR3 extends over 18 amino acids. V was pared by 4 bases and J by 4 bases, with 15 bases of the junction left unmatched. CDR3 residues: CASSYRQGQGMGAYGYTF. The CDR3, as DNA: TGTGCCAGCAGCTACAGGCAGGGACAGGGGATGGGGGCCTATGGCTACACCTTC.

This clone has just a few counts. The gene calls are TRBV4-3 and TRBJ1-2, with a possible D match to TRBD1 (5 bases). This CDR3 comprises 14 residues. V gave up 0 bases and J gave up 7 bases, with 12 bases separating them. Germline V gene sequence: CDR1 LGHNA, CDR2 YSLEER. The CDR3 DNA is TGCGCCAGCAGCCAAGATGGTGGGGCAATTGGCTACACCTTC. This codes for CASSQDGGAIGYTF.

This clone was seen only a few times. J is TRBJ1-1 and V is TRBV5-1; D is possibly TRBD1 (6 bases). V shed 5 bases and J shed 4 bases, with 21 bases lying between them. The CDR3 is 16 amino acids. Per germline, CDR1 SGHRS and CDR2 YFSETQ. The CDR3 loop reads CASSLRTMGASTEAFF. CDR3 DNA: TGCGCCAGCAGTCTGCGAACGATGGGGGCTTCCACTGAAGCTTTCTTT. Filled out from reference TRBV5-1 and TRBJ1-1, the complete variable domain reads KAGVTQTPRYLIKTRGQQVTLSCSPISGHRSVSWYQQTPGQGLQFLFEYFSETQRNKGNFPGRFSGRQFSNSRSEMNVSTLELGDSALYLCASSLRTMGASTEAFFGQGTRLTVV.

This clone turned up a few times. The DNA of the CDR3 is TGCAGCGTCGTCCCGGCTAGCGGAAACACAGATACGCAGTATTTT. Its protein product is CSVVPASGNTDTQYF. The chain has TRBV29-1 and TRBJ2-3; 7 nucleotides agree with TRBD2. CDR3 size: 15 residues. CDR1 and CDR2 from the germline V gene are SQVTM and ANQGSEA. With 6 bases clipped from V and 2 bases from J, the junction kept 11 bases outside the gene matches.

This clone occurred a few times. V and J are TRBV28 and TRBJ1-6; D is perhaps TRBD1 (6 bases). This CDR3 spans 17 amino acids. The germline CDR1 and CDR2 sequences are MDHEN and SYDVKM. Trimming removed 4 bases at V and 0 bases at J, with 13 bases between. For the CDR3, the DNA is TGTGCCAGCAGTTCAGGGGTCTTGAGCTCCTATAATTCACCCCTCCACTTT. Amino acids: CASSSGVLSSYNSPLHF.

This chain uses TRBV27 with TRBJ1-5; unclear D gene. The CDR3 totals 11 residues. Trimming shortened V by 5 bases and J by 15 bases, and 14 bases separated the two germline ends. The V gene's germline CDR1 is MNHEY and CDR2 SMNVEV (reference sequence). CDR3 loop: CASSGPTEWHF. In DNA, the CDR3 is TGTGCCAGCAGTGGACCGACGGAATGGCATTTT.

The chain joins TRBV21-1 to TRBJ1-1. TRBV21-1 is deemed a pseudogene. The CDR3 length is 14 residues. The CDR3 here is CASREQDTGGEAFF. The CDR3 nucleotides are TGTGCCAGCAGAGAGCAGGATACCGGGGGTGAAGCTTTCTTT.

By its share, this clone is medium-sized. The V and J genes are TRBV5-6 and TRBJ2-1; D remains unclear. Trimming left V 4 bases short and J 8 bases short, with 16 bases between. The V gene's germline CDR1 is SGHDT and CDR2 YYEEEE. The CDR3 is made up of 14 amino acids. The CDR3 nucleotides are TGTGCCAGCAGCCCCCGGGCCGGCGGCGATGAGCAGTTCTTC. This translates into CASSPRAGGDEQFF.

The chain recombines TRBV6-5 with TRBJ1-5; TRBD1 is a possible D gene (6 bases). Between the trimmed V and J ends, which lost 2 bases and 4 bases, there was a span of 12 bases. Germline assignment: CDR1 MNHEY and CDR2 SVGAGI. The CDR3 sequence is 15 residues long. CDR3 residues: CASSYDGQGNQPQHF. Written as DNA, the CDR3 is TGTGCCAGCAGTTACGACGGGCAGGGGAATCAGCCCCAGCATTTT.

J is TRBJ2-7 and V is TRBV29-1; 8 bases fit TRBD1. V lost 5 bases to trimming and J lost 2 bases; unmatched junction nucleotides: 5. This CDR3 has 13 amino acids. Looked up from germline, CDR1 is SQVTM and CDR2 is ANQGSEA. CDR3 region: CSVTGTGAYEQYF. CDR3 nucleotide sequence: TGCAGCGTTACCGGGACAGGCGCCTACGAGCAGTACTTC.

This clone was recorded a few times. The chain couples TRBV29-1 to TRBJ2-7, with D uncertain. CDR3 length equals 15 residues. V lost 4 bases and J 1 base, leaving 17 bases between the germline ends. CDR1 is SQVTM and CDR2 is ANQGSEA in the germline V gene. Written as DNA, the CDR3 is TGCAGCGTTGCGGCCCCGGTTAGTCCTTCCTACGAGCAGTACTTC. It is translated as CSVAAPVSPSYEQYF.

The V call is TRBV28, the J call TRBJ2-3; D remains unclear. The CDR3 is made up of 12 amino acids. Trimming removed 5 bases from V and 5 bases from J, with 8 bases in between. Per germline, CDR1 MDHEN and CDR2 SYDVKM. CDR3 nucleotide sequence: TGTGCCAGCAGTCTATACAGAGATACGCAGTATTTT. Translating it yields CASSLYRDTQYF.

CDR3 nucleotides: TGTGCCAGTAGTCCTACGGCTGGGGCTAACTATGGCTACACCTTC. This codes for CASSPTAGANYGYTF. V is TRBV19 and J is TRBJ1-2; no firm D call. The germline CDR1 and CDR2 sequences are LNHDA and SQIVND (reference sequence). Trimming pared 5 bases from V and 0 bases from J, leaving 13 bases between. The CDR3 contains 15 residues.

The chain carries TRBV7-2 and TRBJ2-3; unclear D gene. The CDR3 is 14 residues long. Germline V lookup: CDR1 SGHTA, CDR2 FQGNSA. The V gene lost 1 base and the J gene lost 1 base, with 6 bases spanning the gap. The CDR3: CASSLGPGTDTQYF. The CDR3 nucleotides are TGTGCCAGCAGCTTAGGCCCAGGCACAGATACGCAGTATTTT.